This T cell receptor (beta chain) came from a study of T cells in Graves' hyperthyroidism and ophthalmopathy. Findings of the study overall: Model predictions of ophthalmopathy came a median about 6.3 months before onset. Researchers found most expanded thyroid clonotypes above 0.001 in blood as well.

Using RNA transcripts as the source, TCR beta CDR3 regions were amplified. Carried out on the TCR CDR3, a first-round RT-PCR used the HTBI primer set. TCRdb passed the multiplex PCR reads through MiXCR, listing each CDR3 protein once. The sample has approximately 740,000 distinct CDR3 sequences; about 14% are singletons. This clonotype appeared many times. Antigen specificity is unknown. This CDR3 is built from 12 residues. Per germline, CDR1 MDHEN and CDR2 SYDVKM. With 5 bases removed from V and 3 bases from J, the gap between germline ends came to 8 bases. The receptor was derived from a woman aged 18 to 35 with Graves' hyperthyroidism. The chain couples TRBV28 to TRBJ2-7; D not resolved. The sample consisted of blood. This chain's CDR3 is CASSASGYEQYF. The CDR3 nucleotides read TGTGCCAGCAGTGCCTCTGGCTACGAGCAGTACTTC.